The sequence of this T cell receptor beta chain was determined in a study of blood T cell repertoires in COVID-19. Study-wide context: Samples of COVID-19 (acute and convalescent) were obtained from the United States, Italy and Spain. PBMCs, B-cell-depleted T cells, or T cells provided the cDNA or gDNA that made up the material.

This CDR3 has 15 residues. As handled by the study authors: Reference gene primer amplification gave nucleated cell count estimates. Measured with immunoSEQ multiplex PCR; TCRdb has only the in-frame clones, and not every one. V and J calls and clone size are given by that table; D and trimming were obtained from the DNA. The data hold around 100,000 clones, with around four fifths observed a single time. The TCR sequence derives from a woman between 40 and 55 years old with acute or convalescent COVID-19. Sequencing input: peripheral blood. The chain has TRBV21-1 and TRBJ1-4. TRBV21-1 is recorded as a pseudogene. CDR3 region: CASSPRGGVDEKLFF. DNA for the CDR3: TGTGCCAGCAGCCCCCGGGGGGGGGTAGATGAAAAACTGTTTTTT.